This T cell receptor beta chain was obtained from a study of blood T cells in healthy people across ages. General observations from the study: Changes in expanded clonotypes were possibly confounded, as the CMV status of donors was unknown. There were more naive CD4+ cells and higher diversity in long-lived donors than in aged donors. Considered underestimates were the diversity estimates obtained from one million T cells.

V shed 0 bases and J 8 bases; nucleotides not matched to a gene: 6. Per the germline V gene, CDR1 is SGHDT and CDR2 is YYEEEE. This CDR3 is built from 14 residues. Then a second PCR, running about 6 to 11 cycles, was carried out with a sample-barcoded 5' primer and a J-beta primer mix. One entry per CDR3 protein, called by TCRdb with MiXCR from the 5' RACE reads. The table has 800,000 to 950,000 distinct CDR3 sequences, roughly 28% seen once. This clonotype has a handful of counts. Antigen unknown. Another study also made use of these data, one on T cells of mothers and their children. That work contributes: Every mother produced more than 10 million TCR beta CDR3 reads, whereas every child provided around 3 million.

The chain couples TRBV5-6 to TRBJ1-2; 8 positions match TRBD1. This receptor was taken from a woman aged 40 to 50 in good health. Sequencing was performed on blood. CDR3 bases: TGTGCCAGCAGCTTGGGGTTCCAGGGGGCAGGCTACACCTTC. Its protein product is CASSLGFQGAGYTF. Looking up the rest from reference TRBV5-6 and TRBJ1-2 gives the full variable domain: DAGVTQSPTHLIKTRGQQVTLRCSPKSGHDTVSWYQQALGQGPQFIFQYYEEEERQRGNFPDRFSGHQFPNYSSELNVNALLLGDSALYLCASSLGFQGAGYTFGSGTRLTVV.